This TCR beta chain was observed in a study of CD8 T cells in cerebrospinal fluid in Alzheimer's disease. Study summary: Two single-cell methods, plate-based nested PCR and droplet-based sequencing, assessed CSF clonal expansion.

10X single-cell V(D)J and 5' gene-expression libraries profiled CSF cells. TCRdb reprocessed the 10x single-cell sequencing reads and keeps a single row for each CDR3 protein, giving no DNA. This table holds approximately 500 distinct CDR3 sequences. This clonotype is classed as large (0.1 to 1%) by frequency. The CDR3 sequence is 15 residues long. Germline values: CDR1 DFQATT, CDR2 SNEGSKA (reference sequence). Every participant was in good physical condition without acute infectious disease. Confirmation of patient neurodegeneration relied on biomarkers such as neurofilament, amyloid-beta and tau. Sample: cerebrospinal fluid. This chain links TRBV20-1 with TRBJ2-3; TCRdb's assignment of TRBD2 cannot be checked, as there is no DNA. This clonotype originated in a human donor with Alzheimer's disease. The CDR3: CSATGETSYTDTQYF.